This T cell receptor beta chain derives from a study of cytomegalovirus exposure and HLA in healthy donors. Primers for the PCR totalled 60 Vbeta and 13 Jbeta. Sequencing was performed with immunoSEQ multiplex PCR; in TCRdb, only in-frame clones are kept and a portion is missing. There are 150,000 to 200,000 clones in the sample; more than 75% occur only once, and less than 1.6% lies in the top ten. General study points: Some TCR beta chains (164 of them) were listed as cytomegalovirus-associated. With later analysis, a missense DCLRE1C variant became linked to TCR beta V- and J-gene trimming. An assumption of roughly uniform sequencing depth across donors underlay the presence/absence analyses. In a later analysis, specific HLA alleles were associated with some 16,000 TCR beta sequences at a 0.05 false discovery rate.

About this clone: What it recognizes is unknown.

The sample comprised PBMCs. This clonotype was obtained from a girl aged 10-17 years in good health and CMV-seropositive.

For the CDR3, the DNA is TGTGCCAGCAGAGCGGAACCCCAGGGGGCTTTCTTT. It codes for CASRAEPQGAFF. J is TRBJ1-1 and V is TRBV2, with D perhaps matching TRBD1 (6 bases). The CDR3 has 12 amino acids. V dropped 6 bases and J dropped 11 bases, with 16 bases sitting between them. Germline values: CDR1 SNHLY, CDR2 FYNNEI.